What follows are 14 T cell receptor beta chains derived from one specimen sequenced in a study of blood T cell repertoires in COVID-19. Assay used: immunoSEQ multiplex PCR; TCRdb lists only in-frame clones, some missing. The sample includes about 140,000 clones, around 83% of them seen just once. The sequencing sample was made of peripheral blood. The receptors come from a man aged 25-40 years with COVID-19, enrolled during active disease.

The chain joins TRBV28 to TRBJ1-4; D is uncertain. Deletions cut 5 bases from V and 7 bases from J, with 8 bases between. The CDR3 has 12 residues. Looked up from germline, CDR1 is MDHEN and CDR2 is SYDVKM. The CDR3 is CASSRPLEKLFF. The CDR3 DNA reads as TGTGCCAGCAGTCGTCCCCTTGAAAAACTGTTTTTT.

The chain has TRBV13 and TRBJ2-7; D gene uncertain. The length of the CDR3 is 16 residues. The V and J ends lost 5 bases and 5 bases respectively, with 22 bases between them. Per the germline V gene, CDR1 is PRHDT and CDR2 is FYEKMQ (reference sequence). The CDR3 bases are TGTGCCAGCAGCCTCAACCCCGTACCCGGTCCTGACGAGCAGTACTTC. This encodes CASSLNPVPGPDEQYF. The full variable domain, in which reference TRBV13 and TRBJ2-7 provide the parts outside the CDR3, is AAGVIQSPRHLIKEKRETATLKCYPIPRHDTVYWYQQGPGQDPQFLISFYEKMQSDKGSIPDRFSAQQFSDYHSELNMSSLELGDSALYFCASSLNPVPGPDEQYFGPGTRLTVT.

The gene calls are TRBV29-1 and TRBJ2-3, with 13 bases identical to TRBD2. V trimming: 6 bases; J trimming: 3 bases; junction bases outside the gene matches: 3. Germline V gene data show CDR1 as SQVTM and CDR2 as ANQGSEA. CDR3 size: 14 residues. This CDR3 reads CSVWTSGSTDTQYF. The CDR3 coding sequence is TGCAGCGTCTGGACTAGCGGGAGTACAGATACGCAGTATTTT.

The chain combines TRBV7-2 with TRBJ1-6, with a tentative D call TRBD1 (5 bases). The CDR3 is 12 residues long. V was cut by 3 bases and J by 9 bases, with 6 bases left in between. The V gene's germline CDR1 is SGHTA and CDR2 FQGNSA. The CDR3 loop is CASSLDISPLHF. The CDR3 nucleotides are TGTGCCAGCAGCTTGGACATTTCACCCCTCCACTTT. The full variable domain, its missing parts supplied by reference TRBV7-2 and TRBJ1-6, is GAGVSQSPSNKVTEKGKDVELRCDPISGHTALYWYRQSLGQGLEFLIYFQGNSAPDKSGLPSDRFSAERTGGSVSTLTIQRTQQEDSAVYLCASSLDISPLHFGNGTRLTVT.

The V call is TRBV28, the J call TRBJ1-3, with a possible D match to TRBD1 (6 bases). CDR1 MDHEN and CDR2 SYDVKM come from the germline V gene. V dropped 1 base and J dropped 2 bases, with 18 bases sitting between them. The length of the CDR3 is 18 residues. CDR3 region: CASSLSGYLQGAGNTIYF. CDR3 nucleotide sequence: TGTGCCAGCAGTTTATCAGGTTACCTACAGGGAGCTGGAAACACCATATATTTT.

The rearrangement joins TRBV11-2 to TRBJ2-5; perhaps TRBD1 as D (6 bases). Germline V gene sequence: CDR1 SGHAT, CDR2 FQNNGV. Between the trimmed V and J ends, which lost 4 bases and 5 bases, there was a span of 17 bases. The length of the CDR3 is 15 residues. CDR3: CASSSLVAGDETQYF. For the CDR3, the DNA is TGTGCCAGCAGCTCCCTCGTGGCAGGGGACGAGACCCAGTACTTC.

The J gene is TRBJ1-2, the V gene TRBV6-5; 8 positions match TRBD1. Per the germline V gene, CDR1 is MNHEY and CDR2 is SVGAGI. Trimming cost V 6 bases and J 7 bases; bases outside gene matches: 1. The CDR3 covers 11 residues. As DNA, the CDR3 is TGTGCCAGCAGAACAGGGGGTGGCTACACCTTC. As protein: CASRTGGGYTF.

J is TRBJ2-1 and V is TRBV9, with 7 nucleotides matching TRBD2. J gave up 5 bases and V 2 bases, and 7 bases lay outside the gene matches. This CDR3 comprises 15 residues. Germline V gives CDR1 SGDLS, CDR2 YYNGEE. The DNA for the CDR3 is TGTGCCAGCAGCGTTAGGAGCGGGATCAACAATGAGCAGTTCTTC. This sequence encodes CASSVRSGINNEQFF.

The chain carries TRBV4-1 and TRBJ1-4; 9 nucleotides line up with TRBD1. Germline V gives CDR1 MGHRA, CDR2 YSYEKL. The ends lost 1 base at V and 4 bases at J; junction bases unmatched: 4. The CDR3 runs to 16 residues. CDR3 sequence reads: CASSQGGQGNNEKLFF. The DNA of the CDR3 is TGCGCCAGCAGCCAAGGGGGACAGGGTAATAATGAAAAACTGTTTTTT.

Written as DNA, the CDR3 is TGTGCCAGCAGCGTAGGGGGGACAGGGATCACTGAAGCTTTCTTT. Translating it yields CASSVGGTGITEAFF. The rearrangement joins TRBV9 to TRBJ1-1; 9 bases agree with TRBD1. Trimming cost V 0 bases and J 4 bases; bases outside gene matches: 4. CDR3 size: 15 residues. Germline V lookup: CDR1 SGDLS, CDR2 YYNGEE.

This clone appeared a single time. The chain joins TRBV6-5 to TRBJ2-7; tentatively, D is TRBD2 (7 bases). Germline V gene lookup returns CDR1 MNHEY and CDR2 SVGAGI. The CDR3 spans 15 residues. V dropped 6 bases and J dropped 2 bases, with 17 bases sitting between them. CDR3 DNA sequence: TGTGCCAGCAGAGGGGGGGGGCTAGTTCCCTACGAGCAGTACTTC. Protein sequence: CASRGGGLVPYEQYF.

The CDR3 DNA reads TGTGCCAGTAGTATAGATCAGGGGTCTCAGACCCAGTACTTC. Translation gives CASSIDQGSQTQYF. The chain joins TRBV19 to TRBJ2-5, with a weak D call TRBD1 (6 bases). V was shortened by 0 bases and J by 6 bases, with 11 bases between the two germline ends. CDR3 length: 14 amino acids. CDR1 and CDR2 from the germline V gene are LNHDA and SQIVND (reference sequence).

The chain uses TRBV2 and TRBJ2-5; D is possibly TRBD2 (6 bases). CDR1 and CDR2 (germline): SNHLY, FYNNEI. The CDR3 spans 15 residues. The V end was cut by 11 bases, the J end by 0 bases, with 19 bases between. DNA of the CDR3: TGTGCCCCCTGGAGGGGCCTGTCACACCAAGAGACCCAGTACTTC. Translated, it gives CAPWRGLSHQETQYF.

J is TRBJ1-2 and V is TRBV30, with 7 bases lining up with TRBD1. CDR1 is GTSNPN and CDR2 is SVGIG in the germline V gene (reference sequence). V lost 5 bases, J lost 8 bases, and 11 bases stayed unmatched. The CDR3 contains 13 residues. In nucleotides, the CDR3 is TGTGCCTGGGGCTACAGGGGTTTGCGAGGCTACACCTTC. It specifies CAWGYRGLRGYTF. Using reference TRBV30 and TRBJ1-2 for the parts outside the CDR3, the full variable domain is SQTIHQWPATLVQPVGSPLSLECTVEGTSNPNLYWYRQAAGRGLQLLFYSVGIGQISSEVPQNLSASRPQDRQFILSSKKLLLSDSGFYLCAWGYRGLRGYTFGSGTRLTVV.